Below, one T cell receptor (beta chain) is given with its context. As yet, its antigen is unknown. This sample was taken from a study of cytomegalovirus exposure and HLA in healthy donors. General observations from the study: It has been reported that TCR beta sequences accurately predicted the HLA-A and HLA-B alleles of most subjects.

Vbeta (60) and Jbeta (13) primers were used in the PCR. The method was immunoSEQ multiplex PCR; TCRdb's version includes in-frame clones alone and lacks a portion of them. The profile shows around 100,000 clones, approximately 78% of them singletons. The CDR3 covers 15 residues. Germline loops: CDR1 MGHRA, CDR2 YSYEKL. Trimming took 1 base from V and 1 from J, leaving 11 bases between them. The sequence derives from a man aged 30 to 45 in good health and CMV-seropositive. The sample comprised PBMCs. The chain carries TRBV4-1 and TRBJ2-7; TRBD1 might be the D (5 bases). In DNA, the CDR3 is TGCGCCAGCAGCCAAGCCCAGACAGATTCCTACGAGCAGTACTTC. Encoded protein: CASSQAQTDSYEQYF.